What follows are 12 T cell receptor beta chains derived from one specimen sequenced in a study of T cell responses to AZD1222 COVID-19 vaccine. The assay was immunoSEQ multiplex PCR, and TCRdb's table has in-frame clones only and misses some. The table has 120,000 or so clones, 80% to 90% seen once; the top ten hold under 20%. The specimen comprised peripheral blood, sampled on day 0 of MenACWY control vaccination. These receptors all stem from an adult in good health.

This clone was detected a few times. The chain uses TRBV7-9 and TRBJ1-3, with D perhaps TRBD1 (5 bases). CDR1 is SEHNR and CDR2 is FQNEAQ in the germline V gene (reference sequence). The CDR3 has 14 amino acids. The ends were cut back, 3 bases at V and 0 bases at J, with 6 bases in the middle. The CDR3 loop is CASSLGRSGNTIYF. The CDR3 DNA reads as TGTGCCAGCAGCTTGGGACGCTCTGGAAACACCATATATTTT.

The CDR3 DNA follows: TGTGCCAGCAGTTTTGGACAGGCCGGTCAGCCCCAGCATTTT. This gives the protein CASSFGQAGQPQHF. The J gene is TRBJ1-5, the V gene TRBV6-5, with 7 bases matching TRBD1. The V gene end was trimmed by 4 bases and the J gene end by 6 bases; junction bases not matched to a gene: 6. Germline V gene lookup returns CDR1 MNHEY and CDR2 SVGAGI. The CDR3 sequence is 14 residues long.

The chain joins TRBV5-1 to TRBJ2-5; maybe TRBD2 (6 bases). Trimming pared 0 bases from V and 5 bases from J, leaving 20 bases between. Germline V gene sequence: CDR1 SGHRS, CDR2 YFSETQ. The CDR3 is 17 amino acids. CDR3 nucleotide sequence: TGCGCCAGCAGCTTGGGCCCTTTTGAAGGGGACTTGGAGACCCAGTACTTC. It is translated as CASSLGPFEGDLETQYF. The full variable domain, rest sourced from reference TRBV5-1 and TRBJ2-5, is KAGVTQTPRYLIKTRGQQVTLSCSPISGHRSVSWYQQTPGQGLQFLFEYFSETQRNKGNFPGRFSGRQFSNSRSEMNVSTLELGDSALYLCASSLGPFEGDLETQYFGPGTRLLVL.

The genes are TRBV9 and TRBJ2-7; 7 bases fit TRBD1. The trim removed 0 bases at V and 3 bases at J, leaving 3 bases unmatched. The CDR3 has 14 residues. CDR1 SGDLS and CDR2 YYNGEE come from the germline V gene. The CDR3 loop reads CASSVGDSLYEQYF. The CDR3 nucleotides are TGTGCCAGCAGCGTAGGGGACAGCCTCTACGAGCAGTACTTC.

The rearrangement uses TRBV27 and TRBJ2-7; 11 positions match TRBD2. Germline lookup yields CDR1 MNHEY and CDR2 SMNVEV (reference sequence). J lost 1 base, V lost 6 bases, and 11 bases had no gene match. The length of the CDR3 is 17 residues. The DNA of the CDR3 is TGTGCCAGCAGGAGGCGAAGCGGGACTAGCGGATCCTACGAGCAGTACTTC. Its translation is CASRRRSGTSGSYEQYF.

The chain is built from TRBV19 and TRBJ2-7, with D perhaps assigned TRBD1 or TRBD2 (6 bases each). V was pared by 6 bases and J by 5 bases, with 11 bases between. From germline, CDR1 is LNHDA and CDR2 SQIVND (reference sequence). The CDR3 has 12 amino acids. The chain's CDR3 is CASRSGGHEQYF. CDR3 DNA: TGTGCCAGTAGATCTGGGGGGCACGAGCAGTACTTC. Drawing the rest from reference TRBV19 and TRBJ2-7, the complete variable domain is DGGITQSPKYLFRKEGQNVTLSCEQNLNHDAMYWYRQDPGQGLRLIYYSQIVNDFQKGDIAEGYSVSREKKESFPLTVTSAQKNPTAFYLCASRSGGHEQYFGPGTRLTVT.

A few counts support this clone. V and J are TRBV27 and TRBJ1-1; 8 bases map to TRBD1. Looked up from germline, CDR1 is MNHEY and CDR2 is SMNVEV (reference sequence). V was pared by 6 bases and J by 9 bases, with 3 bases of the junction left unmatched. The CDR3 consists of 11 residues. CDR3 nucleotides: TGTGCCAGCAGCCAGGGGGCGCAAGCTTTCTTT. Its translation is CASSQGAQAFF.

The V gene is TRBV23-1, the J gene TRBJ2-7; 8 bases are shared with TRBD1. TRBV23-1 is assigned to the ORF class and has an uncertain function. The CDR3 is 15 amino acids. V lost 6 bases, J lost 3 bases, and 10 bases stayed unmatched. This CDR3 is CASSRPGTGDYEQYF. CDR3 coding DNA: TGCGCCAGCAGCCGGCCCGGGACAGGAGACTACGAGCAGTACTTC.

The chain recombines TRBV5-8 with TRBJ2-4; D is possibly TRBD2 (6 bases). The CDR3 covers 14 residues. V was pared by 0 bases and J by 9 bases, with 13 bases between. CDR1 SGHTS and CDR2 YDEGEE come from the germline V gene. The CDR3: CASSLAASDGIQYF. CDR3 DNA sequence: TGTGCCAGCAGCTTGGCTGCTAGCGATGGCATTCAGTACTTC.

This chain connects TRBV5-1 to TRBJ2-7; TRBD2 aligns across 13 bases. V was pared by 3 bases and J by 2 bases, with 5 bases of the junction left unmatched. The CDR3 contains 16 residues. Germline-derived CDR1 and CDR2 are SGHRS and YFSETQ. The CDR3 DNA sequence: TGCGCCAGCAGCTCCGGACTAGCGGGAGTTCCCTACGAGCAGTACTTC. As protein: CASSSGLAGVPYEQYF.

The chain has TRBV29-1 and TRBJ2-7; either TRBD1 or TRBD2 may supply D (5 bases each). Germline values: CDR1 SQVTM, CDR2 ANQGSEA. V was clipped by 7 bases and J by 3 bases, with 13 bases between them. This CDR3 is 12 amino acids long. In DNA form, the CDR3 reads TGCAGCGGGGGGACCGACCTCTACGAGCAGTACTTC. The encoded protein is CSGGTDLYEQYF.

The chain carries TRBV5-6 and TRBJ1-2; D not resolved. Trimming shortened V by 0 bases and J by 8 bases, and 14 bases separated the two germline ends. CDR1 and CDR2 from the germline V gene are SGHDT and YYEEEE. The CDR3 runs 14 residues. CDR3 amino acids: CASSLEDPRWGYTF. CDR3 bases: TGTGCCAGCAGCTTGGAGGATCCCCGTTGGGGCTACACCTTC.